These 26 T cell receptor beta chains were all obtained from the same sample, sequenced in a study of low-dose radiotherapy and immunotherapy resistance in tumors. Described time point: before trial treatment. Alpha and beta chains were covered, as first-strand cDNA relied on TRAV- and TRBV-specific primers. TCRs were amplified for approximately 21 PCR cycles with a constant-region primer and V-primer adapter. MiXCR was run by TCRdb on the reads, yielding one entry per CDR3 protein. The sample records 100,000 or so distinct CDR3 sequences, more than 7.5% being singletons. The source was PBMCs, collected before treatment. The receptors were sampled from a male donor with prostate cancer.

This clonotype was found many times. CDR3 region: CASSHIAGQVYNEQFF. CDR3 bases: TGCGCCAGCAGCCACATCGCCGGACAGGTATACAATGAGCAGTTCTTC. V is TRBV4-1 and J is TRBJ2-1, with 7 bases lining up with TRBD1. Germline CDR1 reads MGHRA; CDR2 reads YSYEKL. With V trimmed by 3 bases and J by 4 bases, 9 bases remained unmatched. This CDR3 contains 16 residues.

This clonotype came up many times. The gene calls are TRBV7-2 and TRBJ2-3, with 7 bases aligning to TRBD2. CDR1 and CDR2 (germline): SGHTA, FQGNSA. V shed 5 bases, J shed 0 bases, and the junction held 8 bases outside the gene matches. The CDR3 sequence is 16 residues long. Here the CDR3 reads CASSGGSGTSTDTQYF. CDR3 nucleotides: TGTGCCAGCAGCGGGGGGAGCGGGACTAGCACAGATACGCAGTATTTT.

Many counts were recorded for this clonotype. CDR3: CASSQGLAGLKETQYF. The CDR3 bases are TGCGCCAGCAGCCAGGGACTAGCGGGATTAAAAGAGACCCAGTACTTC. The chain recombines TRBV4-1 with TRBJ2-5; 13 nucleotides match TRBD2. The V segment lost 3 bases and the J segment 3 bases; nucleotides outside the gene matches: 4. Germline-derived CDR1 and CDR2 are MGHRA and YSYEKL. This CDR3 region has 16 residues.

This rearrangement joins TRBV19 to TRBJ2-3; 9 bases are a match to TRBD2. With V trimmed by 3 bases and J by 0 bases, 19 bases remained unmatched. The CDR3 contains 21 residues. Looked up from germline, CDR1 is LNHDA and CDR2 is SQIVND (reference sequence). The CDR3: CASSIRPQTGASGASTDTQYF. CDR3 bases: TGTGCCAGTAGTATCCGGCCCCAGACTGGGGCTAGCGGGGCTAGCACAGATACGCAGTATTTT.

In the case of this clonotype: A read error is the likely source, as a far larger clone sits one nucleotide away. The chain employs TRBV2 and TRBJ2-3, with D tentatively TRBD1 (6 bases). The DNA matches TRBJ2-1 better at its end, which makes the J call doubtful. This CDR3 region has 15 residues. Germline V lookup: CDR1 SNHLY, CDR2 FYNNEI. The CDR3 protein is CASSTRGTGQETQFF. In DNA, the CDR3 is TGTGCCAGCAGTACCAGGGGAACGGGCCAAGAGACCCAGTTCTTC.

This clonotype was recorded many times. This rearrangement joins TRBV5-1 to TRBJ2-1, with no clear D. CDR1 and CDR2 (germline): SGHRS, YFSETQ. V dropped 0 bases and J dropped 6 bases, with 10 bases sitting between them. The CDR3 contains 14 residues. CDR3 protein: CASSLAVTSNEQFF. CDR3 in DNA: TGCGCCAGCAGCTTGGCCGTGACTTCCAATGAGCAGTTCTTC.

This clonotype was counted at least ten times. The V and J genes are TRBV2 and TRBJ2-4; D not certain. The ends were cut back, 8 bases at V and 1 base at J, with 9 bases in the middle. The CDR3 has 13 amino acids. Germline V gives CDR1 SNHLY, CDR2 FYNNEI. In DNA form, the CDR3 reads TGTGCCAGCGGCTCAGGCGCCAAAAACATTCAGTACTTC. The encoded protein is CASGSGAKNIQYF.

This clonotype was seen repeatedly, ten times or more. The CDR3 sequence is CASSLSTGTYEQYF. CDR3 nucleotides: TGTGCCAGCAGTCTATCAACAGGGACCTACGAGCAGTACTTC. The chain carries TRBV12-3 or TRBV12-4 and TRBJ2-7, with D possibly being TRBD1 (6 bases). CDR3 length: 14 amino acids. Trimming shortened V by 5 bases and J by 2 bases, and 13 bases separated the two germline ends.

In its sample, this clonotype was seen many times. The genes are TRBV6-2 or TRBV6-3 and TRBJ2-2; weak D call: TRBD2 (6 bases). CDR3 length equals 13 residues. Germline CDR1 MNHEY, CDR2 SVGEGT. Trimming took off 10 bases at V and 5 bases at J, with 14 bases between the two ends. This CDR3 reads CATTGVWTGELFF. For the CDR3, the DNA is TGTGCCACAACGGGGGTGTGGACCGGGGAGCTGTTTTTT.

In its sample, this clonotype was seen many times. The rearrangement joins TRBV7-2 to TRBJ2-7; 9 nucleotides line up with TRBD2. There are 16 residues in the CDR3. Germline CDR1 and CDR2: SGHTA and FQGNSA. V lost 2 bases, J lost 3 bases, and 8 bases stayed unmatched. DNA of the CDR3: TGTGCCAGCAGCTTAACCAGACTAGCGGCCCGCTACGAGCAGTACTTC. Translation: CASSLTRLAARYEQYF.

In its sample, this clonotype was seen a few times. CDR3 protein: CASSGLGDRGPNQPQHF. In DNA form, the CDR3 reads TGTGCCAGCAGTGGCCTTGGAGACAGGGGGCCGAATCAGCCCCAGCATTTT. This rearrangement joins TRBV27 to TRBJ1-5; 10 nucleotides align to TRBD1. Germline V gives CDR1 MNHEY, CDR2 SMNVEV (reference sequence). Trimming took 5 bases from V and 4 from J; bases not matched to a gene: 11. The CDR3 sequence is 17 residues long.

This clonotype was recorded at least ten times. J is TRBJ2-1 and V is TRBV9; D is possibly TRBD1 or TRBD2 (5 bases each). This CDR3 spans 15 amino acids. The germline gives CDR1 SGDLS, CDR2 YYNGEE. Trimming shortened V by 0 bases and J by 4 bases, and 11 bases separated the two germline ends. The CDR3 DNA reads as TGTGCCAGCAGCGTAGATGGGGACGAGTACAATGAGCAGTTCTTC. Its protein is CASSVDGDEYNEQFF.

Ten or more counts support this clonotype. Written as DNA, the CDR3 is TGCGCCAGCAACTCCGCACCGGGACAGGGATCCTACGAGCAGTACTTC. Translating it yields CASNSAPGQGSYEQYF. The chain carries TRBV5-1 and TRBJ2-7; 9 bases agree with TRBD1. The CDR3 totals 16 residues. Trimming took 6 bases from V and 1 from J; bases not matched to a gene: 11. Germline loops: CDR1 SGHRS, CDR2 YFSETQ.

In its sample, this clonotype was seen a few times. This chain connects TRBV20-1 to TRBJ2-7, with 11 bases identical to TRBD2. Trimming removed 6 bases from V and 0 bases from J; junction bases left unmatched: 7. Germline-derived CDR1 and CDR2 are DFQATT and SNEGSKA (reference sequence). The CDR3 runs to 15 residues. In nucleotides, the CDR3 is TGCAGTGCAGCAGACGGGACTAGCGGCTCCTACGAGCAGTACTTC. Translated, it gives CSAADGTSGSYEQYF.

This clonotype was seen at least ten times. The chain carries TRBV29-1 and TRBJ2-7; weak D call: TRBD1 (5 bases). Trimming removed 4 bases from V and 6 bases from J, with 13 bases in between. Germline V gene lookup returns CDR1 SQVTM and CDR2 ANQGSEA. This CDR3 comprises 12 residues. In nucleotides, the CDR3 is TGCAGCGTTGCTACAGGTTCCGGCGAGCAGTACTTC. This codes for CSVATGSGEQYF.

This clonotype was observed many times. The V call is TRBV29-1, the J call TRBJ2-2; perhaps TRBD1 as D (6 bases). The CDR3 is 14 amino acids. In germline, CDR1 is SQVTM, CDR2 ANQGSEA. Deletions cut 6 bases from V and 4 bases from J, with 15 bases between. The CDR3 region is CSVGPGVSTGELFF. The CDR3 region has the DNA TGCAGCGTGGGGCCAGGGGTCAGCACCGGGGAGCTGTTTTTT.

This clonotype was observed many times. Because the CDR3's place on the DNA is in doubt, the DNA is left out and the CDR3 is given as listed by TCRdb. The J gene is TRBJ1-4, the V gene TRBV29-1; the table's D call of TRBD1 was not tested on the DNA. Including both end residues, the CDR3 is 13 amino acids long. Germline V lookup: CDR1 SQVTM, CDR2 ANQGSEA. The CDR3 is CSVFWQGNEKLFF.

This clonotype has at least ten counts. CDR3 DNA: TGTGCCAGCAGTGCCGGGACTTTCTACGAGCAGTACTTC. It specifies CASSAGTFYEQYF. V is TRBV6-2 or TRBV6-3 and J is TRBJ2-7; tentatively, D is TRBD2 (6 bases). Germline lookup yields CDR1 MNHEY and CDR2 SVGEGT. The CDR3 sequence is 13 residues long. Deletions cut 5 bases from V and 3 bases from J, with 11 bases between.

This clonotype was recorded many times. V is TRBV20-1 and J is TRBJ2-3; tentatively, D is TRBD2 (5 bases). The CDR3 consists of 15 residues. Germline V gene data show CDR1 as DFQATT and CDR2 as SNEGSKA (reference sequence). V was pared by 3 bases and J by 1 base, with 14 bases between. CDR3 protein: CSARRRDWGTDTQYF. The DNA for the CDR3 is TGCAGTGCTAGGCGACGGGATTGGGGCACAGATACGCAGTATTTT.

This clonotype was seen many times. The V and J genes are TRBV12-3 or TRBV12-4 and TRBJ1-5; the match to TRBD1 covers 10 bases. The V gene end was trimmed by 5 bases and the J gene end by 3 bases; junction bases not matched to a gene: 4. The CDR3 consists of 15 residues. The CDR3 region is CASSRTGGFNQPQHF. CDR3 DNA: TGTGCCAGCAGTCGGACAGGGGGATTCAATCAGCCCCAGCATTTT.

This clonotype was detected ten times or more. The chain has TRBV5-1 and TRBJ2-1; 8 bases are a match to TRBD2. V was clipped by 1 base and J by 1 base; unmatched bases: 7. Germline loops: CDR1 SGHRS, CDR2 YFSETQ. This CDR3 has 17 amino acids. CDR3: CASSLSLGGRSYNEQFF. The DNA of the CDR3 is TGCGCCAGCAGCTTGAGTTTGGGCGGGAGGTCCTACAATGAGCAGTTCTTC.

This clonotype was counted ten times or more. The chain links TRBV7-2 to TRBJ2-5; 7 bases fit TRBD1. V lost 4 bases and J lost 5; bases outside the gene matches: 10. Germline CDR1 and CDR2: SGHTA and FQGNSA. The CDR3 is 15 residues long. CDR3 region: CASSSTGTLWETQYF. The DNA of the CDR3 is TGTGCCAGCAGCTCGACAGGGACATTATGGGAGACCCAGTACTTC.

Ten or more counts support this clonotype. The J gene is TRBJ1-5, the V gene TRBV9, with TRBD1 matching 8 bases. Trimming at V came to 3 bases and at J to 8 bases, leaving 7 bases not matched to a gene. The CDR3 covers 14 residues. The germline CDR1 and CDR2 sequences are SGDLS and YYNGEE. For the CDR3, the DNA is TGTGCCAGCAGCGGAACAGGGGGTCGGGAGCCCCAGCATTTT. Protein sequence: CASSGTGGREPQHF.

The chain has TRBV6-1 and TRBJ2-7; the D gene is possibly TRBD1 (6 bases). The ends were cut back, 1 base at V and 5 bases at J, with 12 bases in the middle. The CDR3 is 14 residues long. Germline values: CDR1 MNHNS, CDR2 SASEGT. This CDR3 reads CASSEGVRGDEQYF. The CDR3 DNA reads as TGTGCCAGCAGTGAAGGCGTCAGGGGAGACGAGCAGTACTTC.

In its sample, this clonotype was seen many times. The rearrangement links TRBV28 to TRBJ1-5; D is perhaps TRBD1 (6 bases). V was trimmed by 5 bases and J by 6 bases, leaving 14 bases between them. This CDR3 contains 14 residues. CDR1 is MDHEN and CDR2 is SYDVKM in the germline V gene. The DNA for the CDR3 is TGTGCCAGCAGTACCCCTGGGGGGCCTCAGCCCCAGCATTTT. It specifies CASSTPGGPQPQHF.

With respect to this clonotype: A far larger clone is a single base away, which makes a read error likely. The chain links TRBV9 to TRBJ2-7; D is unresolved. The J call is uncertain, as TRBJ2-1 better fits the DNA end. Germline V lookup: CDR1 SGDLS, CDR2 YYNGEE. CDR3 length: 13 amino acids. The CDR3 protein is CASSAEGYNEQFF. DNA for the CDR3: TGTGCCAGCAGCGCAGAAGGGTACAATGAGCAGTTCTTC.